This T cell receptor (beta chain) emerged from a study of neoadjuvant nivolumab and ipilimumab in lung cancer. Points from the study as a whole: Higher pretherapy blood TCR richness went with higher resected-tumor richness. TCR receptors were sequenced in few samples.

TCRdb keeps only in-frame clones here, not all; method: immunoSEQ multiplex PCR. Counted here are about 38,000 clones, 85% to 90% occurring once; the ten biggest clones make up 2.5% to 3.5%. Notes on this clone: The antigen remains undetermined.

The V gene lost 2 bases and the J gene lost 3 bases, with 11 bases spanning the gap. Germline-derived CDR1 and CDR2 are MDHEN and SYDVKM. The length of the CDR3 is 14 residues. V and J are TRBV28 and TRBJ2-7; D is undetermined. The TCR was taken from an adult with non-small cell lung cancer. Sample: peripheral blood, taken before neoadjuvant nivolumab, alone or with ipilimumab. The CDR3 here is CASSLDVGIYEQYF. The CDR3 bases are TGTGCCAGCAGTTTAGACGTGGGTATCTACGAGCAGTACTTC.